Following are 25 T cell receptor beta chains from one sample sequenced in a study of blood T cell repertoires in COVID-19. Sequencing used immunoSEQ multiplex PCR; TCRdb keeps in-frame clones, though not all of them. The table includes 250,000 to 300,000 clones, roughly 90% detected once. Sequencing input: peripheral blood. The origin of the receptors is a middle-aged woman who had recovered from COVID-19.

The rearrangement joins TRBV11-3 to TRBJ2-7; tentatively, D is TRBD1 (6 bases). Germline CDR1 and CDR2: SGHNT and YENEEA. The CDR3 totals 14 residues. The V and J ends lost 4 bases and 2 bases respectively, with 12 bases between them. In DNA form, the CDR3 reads TGTGCCAGCAGCTCACAGGGAAGGCCCTACGAGCAGTACTTC. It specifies CASSSQGRPYEQYF.

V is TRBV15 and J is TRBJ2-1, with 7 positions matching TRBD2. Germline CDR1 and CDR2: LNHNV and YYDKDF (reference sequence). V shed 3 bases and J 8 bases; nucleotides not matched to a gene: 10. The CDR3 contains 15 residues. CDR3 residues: CATSSRPGTTDEQFF. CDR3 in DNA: TGTGCCACCAGCAGCCGACCTGGGACTACCGATGAGCAGTTCTTC.

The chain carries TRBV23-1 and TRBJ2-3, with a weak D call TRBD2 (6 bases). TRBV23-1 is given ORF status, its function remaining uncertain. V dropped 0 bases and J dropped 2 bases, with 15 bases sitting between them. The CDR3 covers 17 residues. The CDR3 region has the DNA TGCGCCAGCAGTCAATCCGGGGGAAGACCCCACACAGATACGCAGTATTTT. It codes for CASSQSGGRPHTDTQYF.

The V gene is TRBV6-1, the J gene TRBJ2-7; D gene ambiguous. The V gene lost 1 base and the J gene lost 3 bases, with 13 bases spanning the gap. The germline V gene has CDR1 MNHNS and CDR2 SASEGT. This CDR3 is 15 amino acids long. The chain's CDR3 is CASSEDVRQIYEQYF. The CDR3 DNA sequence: TGTGCCAGCAGTGAAGACGTCAGACAAATCTACGAGCAGTACTTC.

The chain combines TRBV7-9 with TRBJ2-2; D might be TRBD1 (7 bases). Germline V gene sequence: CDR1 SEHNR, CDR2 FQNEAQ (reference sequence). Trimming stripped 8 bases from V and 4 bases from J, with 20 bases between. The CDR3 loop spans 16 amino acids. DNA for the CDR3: TGTGCCAGCTCCCTTACAGGGGAGGTACGCACCGGGGAGCTGTTTTTT. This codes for CASSLTGEVRTGELFF. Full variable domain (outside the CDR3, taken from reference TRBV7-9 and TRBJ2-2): DTGVSQNPRHKITKRGQNVTFRCDPISEHNRLYWYRQTLGQGPEFLTYFQNEAQLEKSRLLSDRFSAERPKGSFSTLEIQRTEQGDSAMYLCASSLTGEVRTGELFFGEGSRLTVL.

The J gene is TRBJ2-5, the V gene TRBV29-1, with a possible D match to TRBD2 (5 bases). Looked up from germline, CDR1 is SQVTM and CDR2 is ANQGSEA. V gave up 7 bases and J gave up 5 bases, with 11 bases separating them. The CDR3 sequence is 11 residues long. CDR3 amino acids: CSARGFETQYF. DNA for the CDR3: TGCAGCGCCCGGGGATTTGAGACCCAGTACTTC.

CDR3 residues: CASSPGTPPTDTQYF. The CDR3 region has the DNA TGTGCCAGCTCACCCGGGACACCGCCCACAGATACGCAGTATTTT. The rearrangement uses TRBV18 and TRBJ2-3; D possibly corresponds to TRBD1 (6 bases). The CDR3 is made up of 15 amino acids. Germline-derived CDR1 and CDR2 are KGHSH and LQKENI. V lost 3 bases and J lost 2, with 12 bases in between.

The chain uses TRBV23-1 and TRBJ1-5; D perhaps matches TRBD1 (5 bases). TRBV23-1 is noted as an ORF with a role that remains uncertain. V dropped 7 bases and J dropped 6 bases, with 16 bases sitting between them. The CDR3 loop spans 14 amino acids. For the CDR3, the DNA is TGCGCCAGCACGGGTCGGGGGGTTCGTCAGCCCCAGCATTTT. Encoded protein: CASTGRGVRQPQHF.

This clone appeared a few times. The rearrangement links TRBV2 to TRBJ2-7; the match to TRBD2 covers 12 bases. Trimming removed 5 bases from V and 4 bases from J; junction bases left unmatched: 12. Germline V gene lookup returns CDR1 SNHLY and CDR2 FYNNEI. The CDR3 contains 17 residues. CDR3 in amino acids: CASSNPGLAGLGYEQYF. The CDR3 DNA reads TGTGCCAGCAGTAACCCGGGACTAGCGGGCCTGGGGTACGAGCAGTACTTC.

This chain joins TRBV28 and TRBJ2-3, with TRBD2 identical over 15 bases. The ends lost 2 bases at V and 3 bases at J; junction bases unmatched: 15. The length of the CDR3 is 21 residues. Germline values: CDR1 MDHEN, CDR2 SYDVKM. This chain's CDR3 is CASSLAGLAGGRRGRTDTQYF. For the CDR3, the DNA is TGTGCCAGCAGTTTAGCCGGACTAGCGGGAGGGCGAAGGGGTCGGACAGATACGCAGTATTTT.

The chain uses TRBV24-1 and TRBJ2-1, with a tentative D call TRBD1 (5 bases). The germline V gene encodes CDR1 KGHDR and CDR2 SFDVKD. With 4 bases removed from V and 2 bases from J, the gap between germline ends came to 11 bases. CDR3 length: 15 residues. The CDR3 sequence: CATSDSSTAYNEQFF. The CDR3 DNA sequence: TGTGCCACCAGTGACTCCTCGACAGCCTACAATGAGCAGTTCTTC.

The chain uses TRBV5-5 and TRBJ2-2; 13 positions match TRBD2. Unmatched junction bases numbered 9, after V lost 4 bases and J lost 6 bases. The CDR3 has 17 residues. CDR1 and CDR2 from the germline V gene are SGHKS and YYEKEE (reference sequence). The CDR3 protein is CASSRGTSGEVAGELFF. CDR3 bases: TGTGCCAGCAGCCGAGGGACTAGCGGGGAGGTGGCCGGGGAGCTGTTTTTT.

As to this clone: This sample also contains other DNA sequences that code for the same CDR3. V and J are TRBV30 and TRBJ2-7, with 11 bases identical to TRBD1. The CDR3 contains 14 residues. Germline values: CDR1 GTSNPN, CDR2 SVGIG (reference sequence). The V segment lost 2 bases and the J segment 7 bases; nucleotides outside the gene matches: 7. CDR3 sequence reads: CAWSTGTGGIEQYF. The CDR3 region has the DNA TGTGCCTGGAGTACCGGGACAGGGGGGATTGAGCAGTACTTC.

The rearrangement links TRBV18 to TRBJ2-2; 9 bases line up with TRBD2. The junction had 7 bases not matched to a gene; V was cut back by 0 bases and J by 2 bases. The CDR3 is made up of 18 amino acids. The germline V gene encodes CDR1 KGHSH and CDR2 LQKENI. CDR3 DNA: TGTGCCAGCTCACCACCTTGGGCTAGCGGGAATAACACCGGGGAGCTGTTTTTT. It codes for CASSPPWASGNNTGELFF.

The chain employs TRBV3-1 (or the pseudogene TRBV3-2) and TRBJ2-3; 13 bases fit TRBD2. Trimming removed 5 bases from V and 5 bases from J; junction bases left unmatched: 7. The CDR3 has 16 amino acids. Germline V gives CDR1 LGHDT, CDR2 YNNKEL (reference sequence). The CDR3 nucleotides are TGTGCCAGCAGCGAGGTGGGACTAGCGGGATTAGATACGCAGTATTTT. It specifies CASSEVGLAGLDTQYF.

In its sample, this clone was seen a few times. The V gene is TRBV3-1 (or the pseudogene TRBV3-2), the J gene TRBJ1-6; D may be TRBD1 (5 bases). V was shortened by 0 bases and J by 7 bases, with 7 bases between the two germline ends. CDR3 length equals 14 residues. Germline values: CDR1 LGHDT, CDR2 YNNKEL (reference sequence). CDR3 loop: CASSQDRQNSPLHF. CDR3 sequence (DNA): TGTGCCAGCAGCCAAGACAGACAGAATTCACCCCTCCACTTT.

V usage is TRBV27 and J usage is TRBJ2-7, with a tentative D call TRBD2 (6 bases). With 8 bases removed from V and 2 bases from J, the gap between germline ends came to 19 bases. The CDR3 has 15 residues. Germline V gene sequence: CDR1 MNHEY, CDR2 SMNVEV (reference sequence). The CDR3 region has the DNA TGTGCCAGCGGAAACCCTTGGGGAGGTACCTACGAGCAGTACTTC. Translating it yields CASGNPWGGTYEQYF.

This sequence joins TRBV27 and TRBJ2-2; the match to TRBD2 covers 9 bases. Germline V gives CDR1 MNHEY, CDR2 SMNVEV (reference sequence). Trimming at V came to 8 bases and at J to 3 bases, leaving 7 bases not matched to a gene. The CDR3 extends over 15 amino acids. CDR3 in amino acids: CASLPIAGDTGELFF. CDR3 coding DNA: TGTGCCAGCTTGCCGATAGCGGGAGACACCGGGGAGCTGTTTTTT.

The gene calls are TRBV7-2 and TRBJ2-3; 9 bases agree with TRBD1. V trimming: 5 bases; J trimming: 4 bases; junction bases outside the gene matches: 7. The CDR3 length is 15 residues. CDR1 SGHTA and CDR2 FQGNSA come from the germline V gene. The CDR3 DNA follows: TGTGCCAGCAGCCAAACGGGACAGGGCCCAGATACGCAGTATTTT. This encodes CASSQTGQGPDTQYF. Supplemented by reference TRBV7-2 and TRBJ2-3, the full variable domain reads GAGVSQSPSNKVTEKGKDVELRCDPISGHTALYWYRQSLGQGLEFLIYFQGNSAPDKSGLPSDRFSAERTGGSVSTLTIQRTQQEDSAVYLCASSQTGQGPDTQYFGPGTRLTVL.

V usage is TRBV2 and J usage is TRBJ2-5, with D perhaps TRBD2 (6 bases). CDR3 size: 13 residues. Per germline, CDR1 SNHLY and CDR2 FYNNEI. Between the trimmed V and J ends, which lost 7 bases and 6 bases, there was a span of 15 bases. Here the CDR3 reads CASIMDGRKTQYF. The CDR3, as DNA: TGTGCCAGCATTATGGACGGGAGAAAGACCCAGTACTTC.

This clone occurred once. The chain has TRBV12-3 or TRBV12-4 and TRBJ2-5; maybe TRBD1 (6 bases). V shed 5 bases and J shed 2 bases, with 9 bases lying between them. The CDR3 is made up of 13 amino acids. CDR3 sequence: CASSETGQETQYF. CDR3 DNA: TGTGCCAGCAGTGAAACAGGGCAAGAGACCCAGTACTTC.

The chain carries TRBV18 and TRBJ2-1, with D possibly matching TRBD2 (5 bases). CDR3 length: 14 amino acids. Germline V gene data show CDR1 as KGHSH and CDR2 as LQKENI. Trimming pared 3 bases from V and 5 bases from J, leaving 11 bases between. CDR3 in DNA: TGTGCCAGCTCACCTCCCGAGGGTCACAATGAGCAGTTCTTC. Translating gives CASSPPEGHNEQFF.

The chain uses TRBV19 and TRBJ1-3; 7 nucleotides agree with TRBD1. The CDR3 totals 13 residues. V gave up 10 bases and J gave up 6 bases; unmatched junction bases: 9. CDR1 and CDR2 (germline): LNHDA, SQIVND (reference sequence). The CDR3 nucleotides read TGTGCCACTCAAACAGGGGCCGCAAACACCATATATTTT. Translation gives CATQTGAANTIYF. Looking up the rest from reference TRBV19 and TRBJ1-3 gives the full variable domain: DGGITQSPKYLFRKEGQNVTLSCEQNLNHDAMYWYRQDPGQGLRLIYYSQIVNDFQKGDIAEGYSVSREKKESFPLTVTSAQKNPTAFYLCATQTGAANTIYFGEGSWLTVV.

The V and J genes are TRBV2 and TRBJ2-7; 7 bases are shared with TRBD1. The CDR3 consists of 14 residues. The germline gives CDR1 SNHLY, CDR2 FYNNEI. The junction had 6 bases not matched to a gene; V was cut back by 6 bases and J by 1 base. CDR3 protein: CASRDPGQSYEQYF. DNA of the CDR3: TGTGCCAGCAGGGACCCGGGACAGTCCTACGAGCAGTACTTC.

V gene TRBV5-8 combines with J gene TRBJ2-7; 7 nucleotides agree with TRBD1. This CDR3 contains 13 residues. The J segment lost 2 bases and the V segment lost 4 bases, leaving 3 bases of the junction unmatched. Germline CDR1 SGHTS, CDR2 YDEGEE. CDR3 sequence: CASSPGTAYEQYF. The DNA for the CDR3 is TGTGCCAGCAGCCCGGGGACAGCCTACGAGCAGTACTTC.